This TCR beta chain was sequenced in a study of T cell responses to AZD1222 COVID-19 vaccine. Overall study results and limits: Epitopes outside B.1.351 and B.1.1.7 mutated regions reportedly drew nearly half of spike TCRs.

The table came from immunoSEQ multiplex PCR; TCRdb's copy has only in-frame clones and leaves some out. This sample carries about 180,000 clones, 85% to 90% of them seen once, and the ten largest clones take 1.6%. The table lists this clone with a few counts. Its specificity is not known. CDR3 length: 13 amino acids. Germline CDR1 KGHDR, CDR2 SFDVKD. V dropped 8 bases and J dropped 0 bases, with 9 bases sitting between them. Source: peripheral blood, taken on day 0 of AZD1222 vaccination. This clonotype was obtained from an adult in good health. V usage is TRBV24-1 and J usage is TRBJ2-5; D possibly corresponds to TRBD1 (6 bases). CDR3 protein: CATKGENQETQYF. The DNA of the CDR3 is TGTGCCACCAAGGGGGAAAACCAAGAGACCCAGTACTTC.